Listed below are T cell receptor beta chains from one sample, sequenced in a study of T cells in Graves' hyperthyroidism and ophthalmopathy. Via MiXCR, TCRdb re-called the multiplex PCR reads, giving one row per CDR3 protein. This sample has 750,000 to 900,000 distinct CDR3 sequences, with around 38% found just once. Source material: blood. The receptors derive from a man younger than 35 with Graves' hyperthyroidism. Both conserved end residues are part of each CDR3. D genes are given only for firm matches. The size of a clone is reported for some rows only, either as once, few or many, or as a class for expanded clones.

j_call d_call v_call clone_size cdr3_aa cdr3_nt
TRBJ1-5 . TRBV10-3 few CAMSPQGGNQPQHF TGTGCCATGTCGCCACAGGGAGGCAATCAGCCCCAGCATTTT
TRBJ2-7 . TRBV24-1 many CATSAGGSFYEQYF TGTGCCACCAGTGCCGGCGGATCGTTCTACGAGCAGTACTTC
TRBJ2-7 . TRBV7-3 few CASSQPNAPSYEQYF TGTGCCAGCAGTCAGCCTAATGCCCCCTCCTACGAGCAGTACTTC
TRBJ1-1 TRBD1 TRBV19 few CASSIGPGQGFTEAFF TGTGCCAGTAGTATAGGCCCGGGACAGGGGTTCACTGAAGCTTTCTTT
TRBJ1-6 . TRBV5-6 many CASSFRQFYNSPLHF TGTGCCAGCAGCTTTCGACAGTTCTATAATTCACCCCTCCACTTT
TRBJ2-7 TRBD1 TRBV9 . CANDRGSVGEQYF TGTGCCAACGACAGGGGGTCAGTGGGCGAGCAGTACTTC
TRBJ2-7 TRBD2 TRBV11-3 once CASSLVKSSGVYEQYF TGTGCCAGCAGCTTAGTAAAGTCTAGCGGGGTCTACGAGCAGTACTTC
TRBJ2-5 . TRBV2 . CASSYGTKETQYF TGTGCCAGCAGTTACGGGACAAAAGAGACCCAGTACTTC
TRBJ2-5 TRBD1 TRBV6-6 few CASRTQGAGETQYF TGTGCCAGCAGAACCCAGGGGGCGGGAGAGACCCAGTACTTC
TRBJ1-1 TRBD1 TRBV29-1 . CSVWDRGNEAFF TGCAGCGTTTGGGACAGGGGTAATGAAGCTTTCTTT
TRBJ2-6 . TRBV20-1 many CSAERDRGANVLTF TGCAGTGCTGAGAGGGACCGTGGGGCCAACGTCCTGACTTTC
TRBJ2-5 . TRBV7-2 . CASSLLGYRGHMYQETQYF TGTGCCAGCAGCTTATTAGGCTACCGGGGACACATGTACCAAGAGACCCAGTACTTC
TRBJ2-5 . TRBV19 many CASSDRQTYQETQYF TGTGCCAGTAGTGATCGACAAACGTACCAAGAGACCCAGTACTTC
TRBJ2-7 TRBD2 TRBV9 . CASSYGLAPDYEQYF TGTGCCAGCAGTTACGGACTAGCGCCCGACTACGAGCAGTACTTC
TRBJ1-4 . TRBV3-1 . CASSSGARGGKLFF TGTGCCAGCAGTTCGGGGGCCCGGGGCGGGAAACTGTTTTTT
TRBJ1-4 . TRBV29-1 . CSANPGGANEKLFF TGCAGCGCGAACCCGGGGGGGGCCAATGAAAAACTGTTTTTT
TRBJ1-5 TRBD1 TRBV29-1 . CSVETGGGQPQHF TGCAGCGTTGAAACAGGGGGCGGGCAGCCCCAGCATTTT
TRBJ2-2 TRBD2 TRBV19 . CASSQERRGVTGELFF TGTGCCAGCAGCCAAGAACGGCGGGGGGTAACCGGGGAGCTGTTTTTT
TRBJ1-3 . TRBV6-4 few CASSSNGNTIYF TGTGCCAGCAGTTCTAATGGAAACACCATATATTTT
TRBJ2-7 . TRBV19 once CASSSRVRGSYEQYF TGTGCCAGTAGTAGCAGGGTCCGGGGCTCCTACGAGCAGTACTTC
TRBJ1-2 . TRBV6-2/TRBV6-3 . CATRDRGTSNYGYTF TGTGCCACCCGGGATCGGGGCACGTCTAACTATGGCTACACCTTC
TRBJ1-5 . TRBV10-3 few CASSEDRLNQPQHF TGTGCCAGCAGTGAAGACAGGCTGAATCAGCCCCAGCATTTT
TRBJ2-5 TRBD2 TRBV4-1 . CASSSGREEETQYF TGCGCCAGCAGCTCTGGGCGGGAGGAAGAGACCCAGTACTTC
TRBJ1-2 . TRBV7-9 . CASTHSRAGNYGYTF TGTGCCAGCACCCACTCAAGGGCGGGGAACTATGGCTACACCTTC
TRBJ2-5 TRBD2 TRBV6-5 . CASSHATSGQETQYF TGTGCCAGCAGTCACGCGACTAGCGGGCAAGAGACCCAGTACTTC
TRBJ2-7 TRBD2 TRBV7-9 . CASSLGTSAGYEQYF TGTGCCAGCAGCTTAGGAACTAGCGCGGGCTACGAGCAGTACTTC
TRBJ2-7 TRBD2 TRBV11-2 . CASRTSGGSSYEQYF TGTGCCAGCAGGACTAGCGGGGGGTCCTCCTACGAGCAGTACTTC
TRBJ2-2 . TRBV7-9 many CASSSDGIGELFF TGTGCCAGCAGCTCGGACGGAATCGGGGAGCTGTTTTTT
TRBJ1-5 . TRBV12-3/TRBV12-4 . CASSFGQPGGNQPQHF TGTGCCAGCAGTTTTGGCCAGCCAGGCGGCAATCAGCCCCAGCATTTT
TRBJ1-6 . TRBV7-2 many CASSLGGAPLHF TGTGCCAGCAGCTTAGGGGGGGCGCCCCTCCACTTT
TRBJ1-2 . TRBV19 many CASTASGGDGYTF TGTGCCAGTACCGCGTCTGGGGGCGATGGCTACACCTTC
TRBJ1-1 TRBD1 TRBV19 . CATGGGDRGGSEAFF TGTGCCACCGGGGGGGGCGACAGGGGAGGATCTGAGGCTTTCTTT
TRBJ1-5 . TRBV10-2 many CASRQGIRQPQHF TGCGCCAGCAGGCAGGGGATCCGGCAGCCCCAGCATTTT
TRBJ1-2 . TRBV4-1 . CASSQVGMGFNGYTF TGCGCCAGCAGCCAAGTGGGCATGGGGTTCAATGGCTACACCTTC
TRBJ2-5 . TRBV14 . CASSHFRETQYF TGTGCCAGCAGCCACTTTCGAGAGACCCAGTACTTC
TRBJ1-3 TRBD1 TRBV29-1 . CSVMTGGSGNTIYF TGCAGCGTTATGACAGGGGGCTCTGGAAACACCATATATTTT
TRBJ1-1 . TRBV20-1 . CSPGPLDTEAFF TGCAGCCCCGGACCCCTGGACACTGAAGCTTTCTTT
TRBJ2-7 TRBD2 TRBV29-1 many CSVGSSGGGEQYF TGCAGCGTTGGATCGAGCGGGGGGGGTGAGCAGTACTTC
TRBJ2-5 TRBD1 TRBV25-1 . CASSYAWGQGAAQYF TGTGCCAGCAGTTATGCCTGGGGACAGGGGGCAGCCCAGTACTTC
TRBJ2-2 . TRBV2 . CASSEARTRSPNTGELFF TGTGCCAGCAGTGAAGCGCGGACCAGGAGTCCGAACACCGGGGAGCTGTTTTTT
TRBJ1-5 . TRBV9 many CASSTGDQPQHF TGTGCCAGCTCCACGGGGGATCAGCCCCAGCATTTT